Sequencing of this TCR beta chain was carried out in a study of cytomegalovirus exposure and HLA in healthy donors. Study-level points and caveats: The authors later found HLA-associated TCR beta chains more clonally expanded than equally common others. Data from an earlier analysis indicated that most TCR beta V segments were productive either about 87% or about 30% of the time.

Details on this clone: The antigen is not known.

The PCR used 60 Vbeta and 13 Jbeta primers. TCRdb's table, derived via immunoSEQ multiplex PCR, lists solely in-frame clones and lacks some. The sample lists 100,000 or so clones; 83% were seen once. V shed 6 bases and J shed 4 bases, with 13 bases lying between them. The CDR3 consists of 13 residues. Germline V gene sequence: CDR1 SGHRS, CDR2 YFSETQ. Each donor's status was that of a healthy bone marrow donor. The chain is built from TRBV5-1 and TRBJ2-5; D is undetermined. This receptor was obtained from a man between 18 and 29 years old in good health and CMV-seronegative. Sequenced sample: PBMCs. The CDR3 region is CASTLARGETQYF. CDR3 nucleotide sequence: TGCGCCAGCACCTTAGCAAGAGGAGAGACCCAGTACTTC.